Listed below are T cell receptor beta chains from one sample, sequenced in a study of Graves' ophthalmopathy and Graves' hyperthyroidism. TCRdb called the multiplex PCR reads again in MiXCR, with one record for every CDR3 protein. The table shows 560,000 or so distinct CDR3 sequences, with less than 45% occurring only once. Sequencing used peripheral blood or thyroid tissue (not recorded which). These receptors all come from an adult man with Graves' hyperthyroidism. Both conserved end residues are part of each CDR3. D genes are given only for firm matches. Only some rows state a clone size, as once, few, many or a class for expanded clones.

d_call	cdr3_length	v_call	j_call	clone_size	cdr3_aa	cdr3_nt
-	15	TRBV5-1	TRBJ2-2	-	CASSIRRFGTGELFF	TGCGCCAGCAGCATTAGGAGATTCGGCACCGGGGAGCTGTTTTTT
-	18	TRBV25-1	TRBJ2-1	-	CASSELVPGGPVYNEQFF	TGTGCCAGCAGTGAACTTGTTCCTGGAGGGCCGGTCTACAATGAGCAGTTCTTC
TRBD1	13	TRBV12-3/TRBV12-4	TRBJ2-7	-	CASRGQGIYEQYF	TGTGCCAGCAGGGGACAGGGAATTTACGAGCAGTACTTC
-	11	TRBV20-1	TRBJ2-5	few	CSIDAGETQYF	TGCAGCATCGATGCCGGGGAGACCCAGTACTTC
TRBD1	15	TRBV7-6	TRBJ1-5	many	CASSLGQGFYQPQHF	TGTGCCAGCAGCTTGGGACAGGGGTTTTATCAGCCCCAGCATTTT
-	14	TRBV25-1	TRBJ2-1	few	CASSEVATWGEQFF	TGTGCCAGCAGTGAGGTAGCGACCTGGGGCGAGCAGTTCTTC
TRBD1	15	TRBV5-1	TRBJ1-4	once	CASSPDGTGNEKLSF	TGCGCCAGCAGCCCCGACGGGACAGGAAATGAAAAACTGTCTTTT
TRBD1	14	TRBV20-1	TRBJ2-7	many	CSAKQTGVLYEQYF	TGCAGTGCTAAACAGACAGGGGTCCTCTACGAGCAGTACTTC
-	13	TRBV10-2	TRBJ2-5	many	CASSVRDRETQYF	TGCGCCAGCAGTGTAAGAGACCGAGAGACCCAGTACTTC
TRBD2	16	TRBV13	TRBJ2-2	many	CASSFDSGMNTGELFF	TGTGCCAGCAGCTTTGATAGCGGGATGAACACCGGGGAGCTGTTTTTT
-	16	TRBV12-5	TRBJ2-3	-	CASGLLQGLRTDTQYF	TGTGCTAGTGGTTTGCTCCAGGGGCTCCGCACAGATACGCAGTATTTT
-	13	TRBV29-1	TRBJ1-1	many	CSVEPDPNTEAFF	TGCAGCGTTGAACCGGACCCGAACACTGAAGCTTTCTTT
-	14	TRBV12-3/TRBV12-4	TRBJ2-7	many	CASSPQGISYEQYF	TGTGCCAGCAGTCCCCAGGGGATATCGTACGAGCAGTACTTC
-	16	TRBV20-1	TRBJ1-5	many	CSARDLLELGNQPQHF	TGCAGTGCTAGAGATCTCTTGGAGCTGGGCAATCAGCCCCAGCATTTT
-	14	TRBV19	TRBJ1-1	many	CASSIDLIGSEAFF	TGTGCCAGTAGTATAGATCTGATAGGATCTGAAGCTTTCTTT
TRBD1	17	TRBV29-1	TRBJ2-7	many	CSVEEIVAGQGSYEQYF	TGCAGCGTTGAAGAAATAGTGGCGGGACAGGGTTCGTACGAGCAGTACTTC
-	18	TRBV7-8	TRBJ1-6	many	CASSSTRTIRPYNSPLHF	TGTGCCAGCAGCTCTACCCGGACCATACGGCCCTATAATTCACCCCTCCACTTT
-	13	TRBV7-7	TRBJ1-1	many	CASSPSKNTEAFF	TGTGCTAGCAGCCCAAGCAAGAACACTGAAGCTTTCTTT
TRBD1	16	TRBV7-7	TRBJ1-5	once	CASPNTGTASNQPQHF	TGTGCTAGTCCAAATACCGGGACAGCTAGCAATCAGCCCCAGCATTTT
-	15	TRBV9	TRBJ2-2	many	CASSVGGWGTGELFF	TGTGCCAGCAGCGTAGGCGGTTGGGGCACCGGGGAGCTGTTTTTT
-	15	TRBV11-2	TRBJ1-5	few	CASSGGGGTGQPQHF	TGTGCCAGCAGCGGAGGGGGAGGGACGGGGCAGCCCCAGCATTTT
-	15	TRBV2	TRBJ1-6	many	CASSVGAGRGSPLHF	TGTGCCAGCAGTGTGGGGGCAGGTCGGGGGTCACCCCTCCACTTT
-	15	TRBV6-6	TRBJ1-1	many	CATTIQGGMGTEAFF	TGTGCCACCACGATACAGGGAGGAATGGGCACTGAAGCTTTCTTT
TRBD2	13	TRBV7-9	TRBJ2-5	-	CASSLGSGGTQYF	TGTGCCAGCAGCTTAGGTTCGGGAGGGACCCAGTACTTC
-	13	TRBV2	TRBJ1-5	many	CASKTYDNQPQHF	TGTGCCAGCAAGACATATGACAATCAGCCCCAGCATTTT
-	17	TRBV29-1	TRBJ2-7	many	CSVEEWGPGHVLYEQYF	TGCAGCGTTGAAGAATGGGGGCCCGGACACGTCCTATACGAGCAGTACTTC
TRBD1	13	TRBV29-1	TRBJ1-2	-	CSLLGDRKDGYTF	TGCAGCTTATTGGGGGACAGGAAAGATGGCTACACCTTC
-	15	TRBV29-1	TRBJ2-5	many	CSVEGGMINQETQYF	TGCAGCGTTGAGGGAGGAATGATAAACCAAGAGACCCAGTACTTC